These T cell receptor beta chains were read from a single sample in a study of T-cell reconstitution after alpha-beta-depleted transplantation in children. A single record per CDR3 protein comes from TCRdb applying MiXCR to the PCR reads. Among around 190,000 distinct CDR3 sequences listed, about 7% were seen once. This specimen consisted of PBMCs, obtained before TCRalphabeta/CD19-depleted stem cell transplant. These receptors came from a boy younger than 10 with acute lymphoblastic leukemia, due to receive a stem cell transplant. Each CDR3 is given with its conserved first and last residue. A D gene is named only where the DNA matches it firmly.

V	J	D	CDR3
TRBV11-2	TRBJ1-1	NA	CASSLGHQRDTEAFF
TRBV9	TRBJ2-2	NA	CASSANSGELFF
TRBV28	TRBJ2-5	NA	CASSLHYNEETQYF
TRBV27	TRBJ2-7	TRBD2	CASSLVAGSEQYF
TRBV11-2	TRBJ2-2	NA	CASSLGGRNTGELFF
TRBV20-1	TRBJ2-2	NA	CSARRQIQTGELFF
TRBV14	TRBJ2-1	NA	CASESTGPQFF
TRBV5-1	TRBJ2-1	NA	CASSSSSETYNEQFF
TRBV5-1	TRBJ2-5	NA	CASIRETQYF
TRBV24-1	TRBJ2-5	TRBD1	CATSDLDRVYF
TRBV11-2	TRBJ1-1	NA	CASSPQNGENTEAFF
TRBV28	TRBJ2-7	NA	CASSLFVRKREQYF
TRBV20-1	TRBJ2-1	TRBD2	CSATPGLAGEQFF
TRBV6-2/TRBV6-3	TRBJ2-2	NA	CASSLGITGELFF
TRBV7-9	TRBJ2-6	NA	CASSGRANVLTF
TRBV20-1	TRBJ2-3	TRBD1	CSAGQGNTDTQYF
TRBV20-1	TRBJ2-1	NA	CSARDRLSSYNEQFF
TRBV20-1	TRBJ2-1	NA	CSASRSSYNEQFF
TRBV9	TRBJ2-1	TRBD2	CASSQGGTSAYNEQFF
TRBV10-3	TRBJ2-7	TRBD1	CAIKGQGADEQYF
TRBV5-1	TRBJ2-7	NA	CASRSHDSFSYEQYF
TRBV6-6	TRBJ2-5	TRBD1	CASNLDRTETQYF
TRBV5-5	TRBJ2-5	NA	CASSLVGLPIQYF
TRBV29-1	TRBJ2-1	TRBD1	CSVRQGNEQFF
TRBV5-5	TRBJ2-7	NA	CASSVEWGTTYEQYF